These 13 T cell receptor beta chains originate from one sample sequenced in a study of T cell responses to AZD1222 COVID-19 vaccine. The repertoire was sequenced with immunoSEQ multiplex PCR; TCRdb's copy has only in-frame clones and lacks some. This sample has 140,000 to 150,000 clones, with over 80% found just once. The sample was peripheral blood, taken on day 0 of MenACWY control vaccination. Every receptor here comes from an adult in good health.

The chain joins TRBV11-2 to TRBJ2-7; 8 positions agree with TRBD2. Germline values: CDR1 SGHAT, CDR2 FQNNGV. This CDR3 is 15 amino acids long. V shed 0 bases and J 7 bases; nucleotides not matched to a gene: 8. The CDR3 DNA reads TGTGCCAGCAGCTTAGAAAAAGCGGGAGTGGGGGAGCAGTACTTC. Translating it yields CASSLEKAGVGEQYF.

This chain joins TRBV7-9 and TRBJ1-5, with 7 bases identical to TRBD1. This CDR3 region has 15 residues. Germline values: CDR1 SEHNR, CDR2 FQNEAQ (reference sequence). V lost 5 bases to trimming and J lost 7 bases; unmatched junction nucleotides: 11. CDR3 sequence (DNA): TGTGCCAGCAGCCCAACAGGGGAAGGGGGACAGCCCCAGCATTTT. Protein: CASSPTGEGGQPQHF.

V and J are TRBV30 and TRBJ1-2; TRBD1 might be the D (5 bases). This CDR3 has 15 amino acids. Germline V lookup: CDR1 GTSNPN, CDR2 SVGIG (reference sequence). Trimming pared 3 bases from V and 3 bases from J, leaving 17 bases between. CDR3 sequence reads: CAWRILAGWDYGYTF. The CDR3 bases are TGTGCCTGGAGAATATTGGCAGGGTGGGACTATGGCTACACCTTC.

The chain has TRBV6-5 and TRBJ2-5; D unresolved. CDR1 is MNHEY and CDR2 is SVGAGI in the germline V gene. The CDR3 spans 11 residues. The ends were cut back, 7 bases at V and 4 bases at J, with 7 bases in the middle. CDR3 sequence reads: CASKEPETQYF. CDR3 coding DNA: TGTGCCAGCAAAGAGCCAGAGACCCAGTACTTC.

The chain couples TRBV2 to TRBJ2-3, with D uncertain. The CDR3 totals 13 residues. Trimming removed 2 bases at V and 0 bases at J, with 3 bases between. Germline V gene lookup returns CDR1 SNHLY and CDR2 FYNNEI. The CDR3 reads CASSERSTDTQYF. DNA of the CDR3: TGTGCCAGCAGTGAACGGAGCACAGATACGCAGTATTTT. Based on the CDR3 plus reference TRBV2 and TRBJ2-3, the full variable domain is EPEVTQTPSHQVTQMGQEVILRCVPISNHLYFYWYRQILGQKVEFLVSFYNNEISEKSEIFDDQFSVERPDGSNFTLKIRSTKLEDSAMYFCASSERSTDTQYFGPGTRLTVL.

The chain recombines TRBV5-1 with TRBJ2-4, with 7 nucleotides matching TRBD2. This CDR3 is 13 amino acids long. Trimming removed 9 bases from V and 5 bases from J; junction bases left unmatched: 8. Germline V gives CDR1 SGHRS, CDR2 YFSETQ. The CDR3 protein is CATRLGGENIQYF. The CDR3 DNA is TGCGCCACCCGTTTGGGGGGGGAAAACATTCAGTACTTC.

The chain recombines TRBV5-5 with TRBJ1-5; D might be TRBD1 (6 bases). The CDR3 sequence is 15 residues long. The V gene lost 4 bases and the J gene lost 0 bases, with 11 bases spanning the gap. Per germline, CDR1 SGHKS and CDR2 YYEKEE (reference sequence). CDR3 region: CASSVQGHSNQPQHF. The CDR3 nucleotides read TGTGCCAGCAGCGTACAGGGCCATAGCAATCAGCCCCAGCATTTT.

The V gene is TRBV19, the J gene TRBJ1-2; TRBD1 aligns across 7 bases. Unmatched junction bases numbered 12, after V lost 2 bases and J lost 6 bases. Germline values: CDR1 LNHDA, CDR2 SQIVND (reference sequence). This CDR3 comprises 16 residues. This CDR3 is CASSISGTAIGDGYTF. CDR3 DNA sequence: TGTGCCAGTAGTATATCCGGGACAGCCATAGGAGATGGCTACACCTTC.

The chain links TRBV6-1 to TRBJ1-2, with D possibly TRBD1 on 5 matching bases. Between the trimmed V and J ends, which lost 3 bases and 4 bases, there was a span of 9 bases. The germline CDR1 and CDR2 sequences are MNHNS and SASEGT. The CDR3 spans 13 residues. CDR3 loop: CASSEDTRYGYTF. CDR3 bases: TGTGCCAGCAGTGAGGACACCCGCTATGGCTACACCTTC.

This chain uses TRBV5-1 with TRBJ2-3; perhaps TRBD2 as D (6 bases). V was shortened by 0 bases and J by 4 bases, with 15 bases between the two germline ends. Germline lookup yields CDR1 SGHRS and CDR2 YFSETQ. The CDR3 consists of 16 residues. The CDR3 spells CASSLAPGAVPDTQYF. The CDR3, as DNA: TGCGCCAGCAGCTTGGCCCCGGGAGCGGTCCCAGATACGCAGTATTTT.

The chain carries TRBV7-8 and TRBJ2-1; 7 bases map to TRBD1. Trimming removed 3 bases from V and 8 bases from J; junction bases left unmatched: 7. The V gene's germline CDR1 is SGHVS and CDR2 FQNEAQ. The CDR3 sequence is 14 residues long. The CDR3 protein is CASSLRGHEDEQFF. In nucleotides, the CDR3 is TGTGCCAGCAGCTTGAGGGGGCACGAGGATGAGCAGTTCTTC.

The V call is TRBV19, the J call TRBJ1-1; 8 bases fit TRBD1. CDR3 size: 13 residues. Germline-derived CDR1 and CDR2 are LNHDA and SQIVND (reference sequence). The trim removed 7 bases at V and 6 bases at J, leaving 7 bases unmatched. Written as DNA, the CDR3 is TGTGCCAGTACCGTGACAGGGGACGCTGAAGCTTTCTTT. As protein: CASTVTGDAEAFF.

The V call is TRBV6-2 or TRBV6-3, the J call TRBJ1-5; 10 nucleotides agree with TRBD1. CDR1 and CDR2 (germline): MNHEY, SVGEGT. The CDR3 has 17 amino acids. The J segment lost 2 bases and the V segment lost 6 bases, leaving 10 bases of the junction unmatched. CDR3 loop: CASSAGTGVFRNQPQHF. The CDR3 DNA sequence: TGTGCCAGCAGCGCCGGGACAGGGGTTTTCCGCAATCAGCCCCAGCATTTT.